This T cell receptor beta chain was recorded in a study of early T cells in non-severe SARS-CoV-2 infection. The trim removed 10 bases at V and 9 bases at J, leaving 8 bases unmatched. Germline CDR1 MNHEY, CDR2 SVGAGI. This CDR3 is 12 amino acids long. TCRdb recomputed calls from the 5' RACE reads with MiXCR, one row per CDR3 protein. The repertoire holds 100,000 or so distinct CDR3 sequences, with around 12% as singletons. This chain links TRBV6-5 with TRBJ2-1, with TRBD1 matching 8 bases. The clonotype comes from an adult who was a healthcare worker with PCR-confirmed SARS-CoV-2 infection or an uninfected control (not recorded which). The specimen was whole blood. The DNA for the CDR3 is TGTGCCACCAGGCAGGGGGCGCGTGAGCAGTTCTTC. Its translation is CATRQGAREQFF.